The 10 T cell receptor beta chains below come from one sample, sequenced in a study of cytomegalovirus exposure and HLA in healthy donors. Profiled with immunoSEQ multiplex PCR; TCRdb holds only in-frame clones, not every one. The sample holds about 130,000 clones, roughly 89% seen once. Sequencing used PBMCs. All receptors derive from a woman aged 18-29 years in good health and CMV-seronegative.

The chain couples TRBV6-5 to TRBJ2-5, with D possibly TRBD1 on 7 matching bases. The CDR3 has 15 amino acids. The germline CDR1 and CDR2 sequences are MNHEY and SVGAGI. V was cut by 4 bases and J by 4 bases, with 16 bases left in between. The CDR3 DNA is TGTGCCAGCAGTTTCCCAGGGGGGATCGGAGAGACCCAGTACTTC. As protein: CASSFPGGIGETQYF.

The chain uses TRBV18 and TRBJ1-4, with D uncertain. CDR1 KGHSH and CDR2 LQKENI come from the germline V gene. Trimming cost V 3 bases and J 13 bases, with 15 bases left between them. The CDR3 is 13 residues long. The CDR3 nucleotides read TGTGCCAGCTCACCTCCAGGTCCGCTGAGACTGTTTTTT. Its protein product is CASSPPGPLRLFF.

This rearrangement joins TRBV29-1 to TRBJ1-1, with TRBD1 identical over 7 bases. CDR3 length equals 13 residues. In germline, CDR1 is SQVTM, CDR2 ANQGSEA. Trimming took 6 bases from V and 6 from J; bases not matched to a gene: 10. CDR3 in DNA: TGCAGCGTCCGGGACAGTCTTAACGCTGAAGCTTTCTTT. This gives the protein CSVRDSLNAEAFF.

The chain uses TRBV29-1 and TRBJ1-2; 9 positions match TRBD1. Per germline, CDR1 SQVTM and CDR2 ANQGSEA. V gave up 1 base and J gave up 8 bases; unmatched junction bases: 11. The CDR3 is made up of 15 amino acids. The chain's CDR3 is CSVEGSMWDRVGYTF. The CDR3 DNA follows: TGCAGCGTTGAAGGATCGATGTGGGACAGGGTCGGCTACACCTTC.

The CDR3 region is CASSAASGGSNEQFF. The CDR3 DNA sequence: TGTGCCAGCAGTGCCGCTAGCGGGGGTAGCAATGAGCAGTTCTTC. V and J are TRBV28 and TRBJ2-1; 10 bases line up with TRBD2. V gave up 5 bases and J gave up 6 bases; unmatched junction bases: 7. Germline V CDR1 and CDR2: MDHEN, SYDVKM. CDR3 length: 15 residues.

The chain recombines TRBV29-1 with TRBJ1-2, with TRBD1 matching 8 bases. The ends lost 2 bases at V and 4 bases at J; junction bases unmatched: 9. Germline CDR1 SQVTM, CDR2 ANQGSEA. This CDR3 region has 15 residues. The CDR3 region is CSVESSDRVSYGYTF. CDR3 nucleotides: TGCAGCGTTGAATCGTCGGACAGGGTCAGCTATGGCTACACCTTC.

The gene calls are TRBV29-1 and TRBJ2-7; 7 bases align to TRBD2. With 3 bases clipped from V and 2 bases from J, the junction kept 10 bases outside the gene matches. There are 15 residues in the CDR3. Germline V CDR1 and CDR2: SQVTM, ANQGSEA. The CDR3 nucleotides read TGCAGCGTTGATTCGCCTAGCGGTGCCACCTACGAGCAGTACTTC. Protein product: CSVDSPSGATYEQYF.

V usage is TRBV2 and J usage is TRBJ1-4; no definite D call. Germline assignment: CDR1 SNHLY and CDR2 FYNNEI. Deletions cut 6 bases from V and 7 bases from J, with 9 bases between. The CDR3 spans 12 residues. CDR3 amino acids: CASSFAVEKLFF. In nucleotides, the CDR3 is TGTGCCAGCAGCTTCGCGGTTGAAAAACTGTTTTTT.

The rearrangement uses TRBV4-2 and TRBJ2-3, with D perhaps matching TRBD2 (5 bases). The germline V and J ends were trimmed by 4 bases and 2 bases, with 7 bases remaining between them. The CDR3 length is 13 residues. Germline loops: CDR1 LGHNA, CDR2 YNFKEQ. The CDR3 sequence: CASSLTTTDTQYF. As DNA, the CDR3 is TGTGCCAGCAGCCTGACTACCACAGATACGCAGTATTTT.

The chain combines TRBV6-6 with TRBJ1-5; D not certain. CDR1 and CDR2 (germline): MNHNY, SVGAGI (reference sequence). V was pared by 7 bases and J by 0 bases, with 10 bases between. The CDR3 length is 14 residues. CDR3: CASKEGYSNQPQHF. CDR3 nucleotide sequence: TGTGCCAGCAAGGAGGGATATAGCAATCAGCCCCAGCATTTT.